These 21 T cell receptor beta chains share one sample of origin, sequenced in a study of control samples from healthy donors and cancer patients. Repertoires were generated with immunoSEQ multiplex PCR, while TCRdb's copy carries only in-frame clones and drops some. The sample records 80,000 to 100,000 clones, just over 85% being singletons. Sequenced sample: blood. The source of these receptors is a man aged 30-40 years in good health.

The chain uses TRBV5-6 and TRBJ2-7; 12 bases align to TRBD2. The CDR3 runs 15 residues. J lost 4 bases, V lost 0 bases, and 2 bases had no gene match. Germline CDR1 reads SGHDT; CDR2 reads YYEEEE. In nucleotides, the CDR3 is TGTGCCAGCAGCTTGGGACTAGCGGGGGAATACGAGCAGTACTTC. Amino acids: CASSLGLAGEYEQYF.

The rearrangement joins TRBV27 to TRBJ2-7; 7 nucleotides line up with TRBD1. The J segment lost 3 bases and the V segment lost 5 bases, leaving 10 bases of the junction unmatched. The germline gives CDR1 MNHEY, CDR2 SMNVEV (reference sequence). The CDR3 extends over 15 amino acids. For the CDR3, the DNA is TGTGCCAGCAGTCGGATACAGGGGTTAGGCTACGAGCAGTACTTC. Protein: CASSRIQGLGYEQYF.

This clone was picked up one time. This chain uses TRBV24-1 with TRBJ1-5; D is unresolved. CDR3 size: 16 residues. V shed 4 bases and J shed 1 base, with 13 bases lying between them. The germline CDR1 and CDR2 sequences are KGHDR and SFDVKD. CDR3 bases: TGTGCCACCAGTGACCATGGAGGAGGAAGCAATCAGCCCCAGCATTTT. Its protein product is CATSDHGGGSNQPQHF.

V gene TRBV5-6 combines with J gene TRBJ1-1, with TRBD1 matching 7 bases. This CDR3 spans 14 amino acids. J lost 3 bases, V lost 4 bases, and 6 bases had no gene match. Germline V gene sequence: CDR1 SGHDT, CDR2 YYEEEE. The CDR3 nucleotides are TGTGCCAGCAGCCCATTAGACAGGGACACTGAAGCTTTCTTT. Amino acids: CASSPLDRDTEAFF.

In its sample, this clone was seen once. V and J are TRBV27 and TRBJ2-3, with D possibly matching TRBD2 (7 bases). This CDR3 region has 14 residues. CDR1 and CDR2 (germline): MNHEY, SMNVEV (reference sequence). V lost 7 bases, J lost 4 bases, and 15 bases lay in between. The CDR3 reads CASNREGPPDTQYF. The CDR3 DNA reads TGTGCCAGCAACAGGGAGGGCCCCCCAGATACGCAGTATTTT.

This chain links TRBV6-2 or TRBV6-3 with TRBJ2-7, with D maybe TRBD2 (5 bases). The CDR3 sequence is 14 residues long. V was trimmed by 6 bases and J by 5 bases, leaving 17 bases between them. Germline CDR1 MNHEY, CDR2 SVGEGT. This chain's CDR3 is CASSPFVATHEQYF. For the CDR3, the DNA is TGTGCCAGCAGCCCGTTCGTAGCGACCCACGAGCAGTACTTC.

J is TRBJ2-7 and V is TRBV2, with D perhaps TRBD1 (5 bases). This CDR3 spans 13 amino acids. The germline CDR1 and CDR2 sequences are SNHLY and FYNNEI. V was cut by 2 bases and J by 4 bases, with 9 bases left in between. The CDR3 coding sequence is TGTGCCAGCAGTGAACCAGACAGTTACGAGCAGTACTTC. Protein product: CASSEPDSYEQYF.

The V and J genes are TRBV6-5 and TRBJ1-1; maybe TRBD1 (6 bases). V lost 6 bases and J 1 base, leaving 9 bases between the germline ends. Germline V CDR1 and CDR2: MNHEY, SVGAGI. This CDR3 has 13 residues. CDR3 in DNA: TGTGCCAGCAGCGGACAGTGGAACACTGAAGCTTTCTTT. It encodes CASSGQWNTEAFF.

Here the CDR3 reads CASSFGVHRANSPLHF. CDR3 DNA: TGTGCCAGCAGTTTTGGGGTGCACAGGGCGAATTCACCCCTCCACTTT. This chain connects TRBV6-5 to TRBJ1-6; D perhaps matches TRBD1 (6 bases). The germline gives CDR1 MNHEY, CDR2 SVGAGI. The CDR3 totals 16 residues. The V end lost 4 bases, the J end lost 7 bases, and 17 bases lay between the germline ends.

The chain links TRBV5-1 to TRBJ2-7; 8 positions match TRBD1. The CDR3 contains 15 residues. Germline V gene lookup returns CDR1 SGHRS and CDR2 YFSETQ. V dropped 6 bases and J dropped 2; count of bases not matched to a gene: 10. The CDR3 nucleotides read TGCGCCAGCACCCCTTTGGACAGGGTACCCTACGAGCAGTACTTC. As protein: CASTPLDRVPYEQYF. The complete variable domain, with remaining parts taken from reference TRBV5-1 and TRBJ2-7, reads KAGVTQTPRYLIKTRGQQVTLSCSPISGHRSVSWYQQTPGQGLQFLFEYFSETQRNKGNFPGRFSGRQFSNSRSEMNVSTLELGDSALYLCASTPLDRVPYEQYFGPGTRLTVT.

This chain uses TRBV14 with TRBJ1-1; TRBD1 might be the D (5 bases). This CDR3 has 14 amino acids. Germline loops: CDR1 SGHDN, CDR2 FVKESK. Deletions cut 5 bases from V and 4 bases from J, with 14 bases between. CDR3 DNA: TGTGCCAGCAGCGAGGCAGGGTCGGCCACTGAAGCTTTCTTT. It encodes CASSEAGSATEAFF.

V is TRBV6-5 and J is TRBJ2-7, with D possibly TRBD1 on 6 matching bases. CDR3 size: 16 residues. Looked up from germline, CDR1 is MNHEY and CDR2 is SVGAGI. Deletions cut 2 bases from V and 5 bases from J, with 19 bases between. The CDR3 DNA sequence: TGTGCCAGCAGTTACGCCTTGGACAGCCCGGCTAACGAGCAGTACTTC. Protein sequence: CASSYALDSPANEQYF.

The rearrangement uses TRBV11-2 and TRBJ2-1; weak D call: TRBD2 (5 bases). CDR3 length: 13 amino acids. The V end lost 5 bases, the J end lost 2 bases, and 7 bases lay between the germline ends. Germline loops: CDR1 SGHAT, CDR2 FQNNGV. The CDR3 reads CASSTGTYNEQFF. CDR3 nucleotides: TGTGCCAGCAGCACCGGGACCTACAATGAGCAGTTCTTC.

V usage is TRBV7-2 and J usage is TRBJ2-2, with 11 bases lining up with TRBD2. J was trimmed by 0 bases and V by 3 bases; bases with no gene match: 9. This CDR3 region has 19 residues. The germline V gene has CDR1 SGHTA and CDR2 FQGNSA. The CDR3 loop reads CASSFTGLAGGPNTGELFF. The CDR3 coding sequence is TGTGCCAGCAGCTTCACGGGGCTAGCGGGAGGTCCGAACACCGGGGAGCTGTTTTTT.

This clone has only a few counts. Distinct nucleotide sequences in the sample also encode this CDR3. The chain joins TRBV5-5 to TRBJ1-1; tentative D call: TRBD1 (6 bases). The germline V gene has CDR1 SGHKS and CDR2 YYEKEE (reference sequence). The CDR3 totals 13 residues. Trimming shortened V by 4 bases and J by 3 bases, and 10 bases separated the two germline ends. For the CDR3, the DNA is TGTGCCAGCAGCCCGGAGGGGGACACTGAAGCTTTCTTT. Encoded protein: CASSPEGDTEAFF.

The V and J genes are TRBV27 and TRBJ1-6, with D possibly being TRBD1 (5 bases). Per germline, CDR1 MNHEY and CDR2 SMNVEV (reference sequence). CDR3 length equals 15 residues. V was trimmed by 6 bases and J by 0 bases, leaving 9 bases between them. Written as DNA, the CDR3 is TGTGCCAGCAGGAGACAGAGCTCCTATAATTCACCCCTCCACTTT. Residues: CASRRQSSYNSPLHF.

V gene TRBV5-6 combines with J gene TRBJ2-7, with TRBD2 matching 8 bases. CDR1 is SGHDT, CDR2 YYEEEE, per germline. The junction had 3 bases not matched to a gene; V was cut back by 3 bases and J by 1 base. This CDR3 is built from 14 residues. This CDR3 is CASSWTSWSYEQYF. In DNA form, the CDR3 reads TGTGCCAGCAGCTGGACTAGCTGGTCCTACGAGCAGTACTTC.

V usage is TRBV2 and J usage is TRBJ1-3; tentative D call: TRBD1 (6 bases). This CDR3 comprises 14 residues. The germline V gene encodes CDR1 SNHLY and CDR2 FYNNEI. V gave up 6 bases and J gave up 3 bases, with 12 bases separating them. In nucleotides, the CDR3 is TGTGCCAGCAGCTACAGGGCCGGTGGAAACACCATATATTTT. This encodes CASSYRAGGNTIYF. The whole variable domain, filled in from reference TRBV2 and TRBJ1-3, reads EPEVTQTPSHQVTQMGQEVILRCVPISNHLYFYWYRQILGQKVEFLVSFYNNEISEKSEIFDDQFSVERPDGSNFTLKIRSTKLEDSAMYFCASSYRAGGNTIYFGEGSWLTVV.

The V and J genes are TRBV19 and TRBJ1-2; 12 positions match TRBD1. The J segment lost 4 bases and the V segment lost 5 bases, leaving 5 bases of the junction unmatched. Per the germline V gene, CDR1 is LNHDA and CDR2 is SQIVND (reference sequence). The CDR3 has 15 amino acids. The chain's CDR3 is CASSSGTGGSYGYTF. CDR3 nucleotide sequence: TGTGCCAGTAGTTCCGGGACAGGGGGCAGCTATGGCTACACCTTC. The full variable domain, rest sourced from reference TRBV19 and TRBJ1-2, is DGGITQSPKYLFRKEGQNVTLSCEQNLNHDAMYWYRQDPGQGLRLIYYSQIVNDFQKGDIAEGYSVSREKKESFPLTVTSAQKNPTAFYLCASSSGTGGSYGYTFGSGTRLTVV.

The chain has TRBV7-9 and TRBJ2-3; the match to TRBD2 covers 12 bases. The CDR3 extends over 15 amino acids. Germline V CDR1 and CDR2: SEHNR, FQNEAQ (reference sequence). V shed 9 bases, J shed 4 bases, and the junction held 8 bases outside the gene matches. The CDR3 protein is CASSMTSGSSDTQYF. CDR3 coding DNA: TGTGCCAGTTCGATGACTAGCGGGAGTTCAGATACGCAGTATTTT. Drawing the rest from reference TRBV7-9 and TRBJ2-3, the complete variable domain is DTGVSQNPRHKITKRGQNVTFRCDPISEHNRLYWYRQTLGQGPEFLTYFQNEAQLEKSRLLSDRFSAERPKGSFSTLEIQRTEQGDSAMYLCASSMTSGSSDTQYFGPGTRLTVL.

The gene calls are TRBV3-1 (or the pseudogene TRBV3-2) and TRBJ2-7; the D gene is possibly TRBD1 (5 bases). Per the germline V gene, CDR1 is LGHDT and CDR2 is YNNKEL (reference sequence). Deletions cut 4 bases from V and 4 bases from J, with 20 bases between. CDR3 length: 16 amino acids. CDR3 residues: CASSPVWRTSDYEQYF. Written as DNA, the CDR3 is TGTGCCAGCAGCCCAGTTTGGCGGACAAGTGATTACGAGCAGTACTTC.